This T cell receptor beta chain was identified in a study of shared clonotypes between healthy human individuals. Study information: Donor ages ranged 18 to 49 years: a couple of women, a few men. Overall study results and limits: The generation probabilities recorded for non-shared clonotypes fell below those of clonotypes shared by all four donors.

Profiling relied on immunoSEQ multiplex PCR, and the TCRdb table lists in-frame clones only, not all of them. The sample contains about 2 million clones, roughly 94% of which appear only once. The CDR3 spans 15 residues. With 3 bases removed from V and 8 bases from J, the gap between germline ends came to 16 bases. Germline CDR1 is KGHSH and CDR2 is LQKENI. To note about this clone: Its cognate antigen is unknown.

The V call is TRBV18, the J call TRBJ1-4; no definite D call. The sequenced sample was naive CD4+ T cells sorted from blood. Subset described: CD45RA+ positively selected. This clonotype originated in a man aged 18 to 30 in good health. CDR3 region: CASSPRSGVEEKLFF. The CDR3 region has the DNA TGTGCCAGCTCACCCCGGAGCGGGGTGGAGGAAAAACTGTTTTTT.